These T cell receptor beta chains were read from a single sample in a study of T cell clonotyping in hematopoietic cell transplantation. Produced via immunoSEQ multiplex PCR; TCRdb's table is partial and in-frame only. The data hold some 3,100 clones, with 91% observed a single time. This sample comprised PBMCs, obtained at the time of graft-versus-host disease after allogeneic stem cell transplant. These receptor sequences come from a male patient between 60 and 69 years old who had an allogeneic stem cell transplant from a related donor, so the T cells may come from the graft donor. Some clones in this sample may be carry-over from other donors' samples. Both conserved end residues are part of each CDR3. D genes are given only for firm matches. Clone size, where shown, is once, few, many, or a class for clones that have expanded.

TRBD2	TRBV19	TRBJ2-1	.	CASSRGLAGTSSYNEQFF	TGTGCCAGTAGTAGGGGACTAGCGGGGACGAGCTCCTACAATGAGCAGTTCTTC
.	TRBV7-8	TRBJ2-3	.	CASSSLEGSDTQYF	TGTGCCAGCAGCTCACTTGAGGGGTCAGATACGCAGTATTTT
.	TRBV5-8	TRBJ1-5	.	CASTLRNQPQHF	TGTGCCAGCACCCTTCGTAATCAGCCCCAGCATTTT
.	TRBV4-3	TRBJ2-7	.	CASSQGTASVYEQYF	TGCGCCAGCAGCCAAGGGACAGCATCTGTCTACGAGCAGTACTTC
.	TRBV19	TRBJ1-1	.	CASSADRNTEAFF	TGTGCCAGTAGTGCGGACAGAAACACTGAAGCTTTCTTT
.	TRBV18	TRBJ1-1	.	CASSPLTGFNTEAFF	TGTGCCAGCTCACCGCTGACAGGCTTCAACACTGAAGCTTTCTTT
.	TRBV29-1	TRBJ2-7	once	CSVRGGDEQYF	TGCAGCGTTAGAGGGGGGGACGAGCAGTACTTC
.	TRBV30	TRBJ2-2	.	CAWSSRGTGELFF	TGTGCCTGGAGTTCAAGGGGCACCGGGGAGCTGTTTTTT
TRBD1	TRBV19	TRBJ2-2	.	CASRRDRDTGELFF	TGTGCCAGCAGACGGGACAGGGATACCGGGGAGCTGTTTTTT
TRBD1	TRBV11-2	TRBJ2-7	.	CASSKGQGYEQYF	TGTGCCAGCAGCAAGGGACAGGGGTACGAGCAGTACTTC
.	TRBV11-2	TRBJ2-3	.	CASREIGGGLTDTQYF	TGTGCCAGCAGAGAAATCGGCGGCGGCCTCACAGATACGCAGTATTTT
.	TRBV30	TRBJ2-4	.	CAWSPGELAKNIQYF	TGTGCCTGGAGTCCAGGGGAGTTAGCCAAAAACATTCAGTACTTC
.	TRBV9	TRBJ1-5	.	CASSVRDLGVPQHF	TGTGCCAGCAGCGTAAGGGACCTCGGTGTGCCCCAGCATTTT
.	TRBV27	TRBJ2-2	.	CASSLVFPNTGELFF	TGTGCCAGCAGTTTAGTATTCCCGAACACCGGGGAGCTGTTTTTT
.	TRBV4-2	TRBJ1-2	.	CASSQEAGGFGYTF	TGTGCCAGCAGCCAAGAGGCGGGGGGCTTTGGCTACACCTTC
TRBD1	TRBV29-1	TRBJ2-4	.	CSVRQGEGLAKNIQYF	TGCAGCGTTAGACAGGGAGAGGGGCTAGCCAAAAACATTCAGTACTTC
.	TRBV9	TRBJ2-1	.	CASSLAFDEQFF	TGTGCCAGTTCCCTAGCCTTCGATGAGCAGTTCTTC
.	TRBV27	TRBJ1-5	.	CASSLRAGFNQPQHF	TGTGCCAGCAGTTTACGGGCCGGGTTCAATCAGCCCCAGCATTTT
TRBD2	TRBV7-9	TRBJ2-1	.	CASGGVNEQFF	TGTGCCAGCGGGGGGGTTAATGAGCAGTTCTTC
.	TRBV11-3	TRBJ2-5	.	CASSRGGLETQYF	TGTGCCAGCAGCAGGGGTGGGTTGGAGACCCAGTACTTC
.	TRBV29-1	TRBJ1-4	.	CSVVLGVSSNEKLFF	TGCAGCGTTGTGTTGGGGGTCTCATCTAATGAAAAACTGTTTTTT
.	TRBV9	TRBJ1-1	.	CASSVVSNTEAFF	TGTGCCAGCAGCGTAGTCAGCAACACTGAAGCTTTCTTT
.	TRBV27	TRBJ1-1	.	CASSSPAVNTEAFF	TGTGCCAGCAGTTCCCCGGCCGTGAACACTGAAGCTTTCTTT
TRBD1	TRBV4-3	TRBJ1-2	.	CASSQGTGNNYGYTF	TGCGCCAGCAGCCAAGGGACAGGGAATAACTATGGCTACACCTTC
.	TRBV6-1	TRBJ1-2	.	CASTRTADYGYTF	TGTGCCAGCACCAGGACGGCTGACTATGGCTACACCTTC
.	TRBV19	TRBJ2-3	.	CASSKPGDTDTQYF	TGTGCCAGTAGTAAACCGGGAGACACAGATACGCAGTATTTT
.	TRBV5-6	TRBJ2-7	.	CASSLEVTSYEQYF	TGTGCCAGCAGCTTGGAAGTGACCTCCTACGAGCAGTACTTC
.	TRBV19	TRBJ1-5	once	CASSISHNQPQHF	TGTGCCAGTAGTATTTCACACAATCAGCCCCAGCATTTT
TRBD1	TRBV4-2	TRBJ1-6	once	CASSQDGQGAYNSPLHF	TGTGCCAGCAGCCAAGACGGACAGGGGGCTTATAATTCACCCCTCCACTTT
TRBD1	TRBV5-1	TRBJ1-4	once	CASSAGQGGIGTNEKLFF	TGCGCCAGCAGCGCGGGACAGGGGGGTATTGGAACTAATGAAAAACTGTTTTTT
.	TRBV9	TRBJ2-7	.	CASSEGGGSSYEQYF	TGTGCCAGCAGCGAGGGAGGCGGGTCCTCCTACGAGCAGTACTTC
.	TRBV29-1	TRBJ1-4	.	CSGWGRGKLFF	TGCAGCGGGTGGGGCCGGGGGAAACTGTTTTTT
.	TRBV5-1	TRBJ1-1	.	CASSLSWNTEAFF	TGCGCCAGCAGTTTATCCTGGAACACTGAAGCTTTCTTT
.	TRBV7-8	TRBJ2-5	.	CASTSPAEGGLETQYF	TGTGCCAGCACCTCTCCTGCGGAGGGCGGTTTAGAGACCCAGTACTTC
TRBD1	TRBV27	TRBJ2-7	.	CASSLSGGGSYEQYF	TGTGCCAGCAGTTTATCAGGGGGCGGCTCCTACGAGCAGTACTTC
TRBD1	TRBV19	TRBJ1-5	.	CASSPTGDGNQPQHF	TGTGCCAGCTCCCCGACAGGGGACGGCAATCAGCCCCAGCATTTT
.	TRBV5-1	TRBJ2-3	.	CASSLLQGSDTQYF	TGCGCCAGCAGCTTGCTGCAGGGTTCAGATACGCAGTATTTT
TRBD1	TRBV4-1	TRBJ1-4	.	CASSPGTGDNEKLFF	TGCGCCAGCAGCCCGGGGACAGGGGATAATGAAAAACTGTTTTTT
.	TRBV10-3	TRBJ2-1	.	CAISDTGTFYNEQFF	TGTGCCATCAGTGACACCGGGACTTTTTACAATGAGCAGTTCTTC
.	TRBV11-2	TRBJ1-3	.	CASSLGDVNTIYF	TGTGCCAGCAGCCTCGGGGACGTCAACACCATATATTTT
.	TRBV10-2	TRBJ2-5	.	CASRQFQETQYF	TGCGCCAGCCGACAGTTCCAAGAGACCCAGTACTTC
TRBD2	TRBV19	TRBJ2-5	.	CASSIRAGEQETQYF	TGTGCCAGTAGTATAAGGGCGGGGGAGCAAGAGACCCAGTACTTC